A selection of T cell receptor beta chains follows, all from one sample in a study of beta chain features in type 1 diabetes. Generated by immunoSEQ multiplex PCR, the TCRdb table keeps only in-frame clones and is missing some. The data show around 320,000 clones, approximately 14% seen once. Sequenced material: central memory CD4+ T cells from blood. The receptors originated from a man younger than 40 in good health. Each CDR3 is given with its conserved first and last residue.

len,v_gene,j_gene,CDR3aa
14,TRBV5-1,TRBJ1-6,CASSQGQPNSPLHF
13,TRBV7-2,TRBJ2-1,CASSLNSYNEQFF
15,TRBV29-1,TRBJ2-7,CSVGLIYRDTYEQYF
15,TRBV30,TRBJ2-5,CAWSPPARARETQYF
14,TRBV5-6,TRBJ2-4,CASSARQGLDIQYF
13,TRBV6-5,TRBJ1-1,CASRQDLNTEAFF
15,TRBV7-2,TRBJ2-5,CASRLAGARRETQYF
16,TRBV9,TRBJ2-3,CASSVDPGERGDTQYF
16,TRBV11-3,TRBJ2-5,CASSRLGASGVETQYF
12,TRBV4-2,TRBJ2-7,CASSLAGNEQYF
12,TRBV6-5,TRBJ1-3,CASREAGNTIYF
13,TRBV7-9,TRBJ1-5,CASSFGPNQPQHF
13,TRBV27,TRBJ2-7,CASSTGTPYEQYF
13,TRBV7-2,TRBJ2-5,CASSSNPGETQYF
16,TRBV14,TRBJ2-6,CASSQELGRGANVLTF
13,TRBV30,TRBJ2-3,CAWARRERDTQYF
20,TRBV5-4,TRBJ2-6,CASSLDPNPDFDSGANVLTF
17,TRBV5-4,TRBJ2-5,CASSLGLREGRGETQYF
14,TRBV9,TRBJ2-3,CASSVRPGGDTQYF
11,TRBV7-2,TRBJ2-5,CASSVHEIQYF
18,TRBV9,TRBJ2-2,CASSSKVGLAVDTGELFF
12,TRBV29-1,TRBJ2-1,CSVHRGGGEQFF
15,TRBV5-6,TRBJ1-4,CASSRADGIKEKLFF
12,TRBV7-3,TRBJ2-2,CASSRGPGELFF
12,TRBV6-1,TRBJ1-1,CASRSLLTEAFF
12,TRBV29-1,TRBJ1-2,CSVNQDGGGYTF
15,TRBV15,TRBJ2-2,CATSRDPAGTGELFF
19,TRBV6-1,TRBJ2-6,CASSDRTGEIYLRANVLTF
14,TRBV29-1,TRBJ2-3,CSVGRTSGTDTQYF
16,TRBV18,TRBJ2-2,CASSRGLAGETGELFF
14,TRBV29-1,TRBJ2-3,CSVLHPGERSLQYF
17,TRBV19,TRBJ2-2,CASSPRTSGSSTGELFF